This entry describes one T cell receptor (beta chain). Its antigen is undetermined. The trim removed 4 bases at V and 5 bases at J, leaving 8 bases unmatched. Germline V gene sequence: CDR1 SGDLS, CDR2 YYNGEE. The length of the CDR3 is 15 residues. Generated by immunoSEQ multiplex PCR, the TCRdb table keeps only in-frame clones and is missing some. The data hold 85,000 to 110,000 clones, with 90% to 95% observed a single time. These data originate in a study of graft-versus-host responses after intestinal transplantation. Study background: The whole recipient group had anti-thymocyte globulin induction followed by tacrolimus and steroids for 2 to 3 years.

This TCR was recovered from a human donor who received an intestinal transplant. The sequences come from unstimulated CD8+ T cells sorted from spleen or lymph node cells, collected before intestinal transplant. V and J are TRBV9 and TRBJ1-4; 7 nucleotides line up with TRBD1. CDR3 amino acids: CASSSPGTENEKLFF. DNA for the CDR3: TGTGCCAGCAGCTCACCGGGGACAGAGAATGAAAAACTGTTTTTT.